The 18 T cell receptor beta chains given below trace back to one sample, sequenced in a study of OX40 agonist ivuxolimab in advanced cancers. TCRdb's copy holds only in-frame clones and misses some; the assay was immunoSEQ multiplex PCR. The sample includes roughly 53,000 clones, approximately 86% of them seen just once. The source was CD4+ or CD8+ T cells sorted from blood, collected in a trial of the OX40 agonist ivuxolimab. The receptors were sampled from an adult with an advanced solid tumor such as melanoma, head and neck, liver or kidney cancer.

This clone has only one observation. J is TRBJ1-3 and V is TRBV7-9, with D possibly being TRBD1 (6 bases). The V and J ends lost 0 bases and 4 bases respectively, with 10 bases between them. This CDR3 has 15 residues. The germline V gene encodes CDR1 SEHNR and CDR2 FQNEAQ (reference sequence). Here the CDR3 reads CASSLAQGYGNTIYF. CDR3 bases: TGTGCCAGCAGCTTAGCTCAGGGGTACGGAAACACCATATATTTT.

V is TRBV2 and J is TRBJ2-3; D unresolved. This CDR3 is 13 amino acids long. Germline CDR1 SNHLY, CDR2 FYNNEI. V lost 6 bases to trimming and J lost 10 bases, with 17 bases between them. For the CDR3, the DNA is TGTGCCAGCAGAGCGAGGACGGCCAACTCGCAGTATTTT. It encodes CASRARTANSQYF.

The chain couples TRBV7-9 to TRBJ2-1; tentative D call: TRBD1 (6 bases). The germline V and J ends were trimmed by 6 bases and 4 bases, with 19 bases remaining between them. Germline CDR1 and CDR2: SEHNR and FQNEAQ (reference sequence). This CDR3 region has 16 residues. CDR3: CASSPLRGPSYNEQFF. The DNA of the CDR3 is TGTGCCAGCAGTCCCCTCAGGGGCCCTTCTTACAATGAGCAGTTCTTC. The variable domain in full, completed from reference TRBV7-9 and TRBJ2-1, reads DTGVSQNPRHKITKRGQNVTFRCDPISEHNRLYWYRQTLGQGPEFLTYFQNEAQLEKSRLLSDRFSAERPKGSFSTLEIQRTEQGDSAMYLCASSPLRGPSYNEQFFGPGTRLTVL.

This clone has only a few counts. V gene TRBV4-3 combines with J gene TRBJ1-3; no clear D. The CDR3 is 15 residues long. Trimming removed 4 bases from V and 4 bases from J, with 14 bases in between. Germline-derived CDR1 and CDR2 are LGHNA and YSLEER. The CDR3 loop is CASSLVKDVGNTIYF. As DNA, the CDR3 is TGCGCCAGCAGCCTAGTTAAGGACGTGGGAAACACCATATATTTT.

The chain links TRBV15 to TRBJ2-1, with 10 bases matching TRBD2. Germline V gene sequence: CDR1 LNHNV, CDR2 YYDKDF (reference sequence). CDR3 size: 16 residues. V lost 2 bases to trimming and J lost 6 bases; unmatched junction nucleotides: 7. In DNA, the CDR3 is TGTGCCACCAGCAGACAGCTAGCGGGAGATGTCAATGAGCAGTTCTTC. Protein: CATSRQLAGDVNEQFF.

The genes are TRBV4-1 and TRBJ2-7, with TRBD2 identical over 7 bases. The CDR3 is 16 amino acids. In germline, CDR1 is MGHRA, CDR2 YSYEKL. Trimming at V came to 0 bases and at J to 3 bases, leaving 8 bases not matched to a gene. The DNA of the CDR3 is TGCGCCAGCAGCCAAGATAGGGCTAGCGGTAACTACGAGCAGTACTTC. Translation: CASSQDRASGNYEQYF.

Notes on this clone: This specimen includes other DNA sequences encoding the same CDR3. The genes are TRBV9 and TRBJ2-3; TRBD2 agrees at 9 bases. The junction had 5 bases not matched to a gene; V was cut back by 0 bases and J by 0 bases. The CDR3 contains 17 residues. In germline, CDR1 is SGDLS, CDR2 YYNGEE. The DNA of the CDR3 is TGTGCCAGCAGCGTAGCCCCGACTAGCGGAAGCACAGATACGCAGTATTTT. This sequence encodes CASSVAPTSGSTDTQYF.

A few counts support this clone. The chain links TRBV6-1 to TRBJ2-7; TRBD1 matches at 9 bases. V trimming: 2 bases; J trimming: 3 bases; junction bases outside the gene matches: 14. CDR3 length: 18 amino acids. The germline gives CDR1 MNHNS, CDR2 SASEGT. The CDR3 coding sequence is TGTGCCAGCAGTGAACAAGGACAGGGGACGGGTGGCTACTACGAGCAGTACTTC. It is translated as CASSEQGQGTGGYYEQYF.

The chain links TRBV7-9 to TRBJ2-1, with D tentatively TRBD1 (7 bases). This CDR3 spans 17 amino acids. Trimming stripped 5 bases from V and 7 bases from J, with 24 bases between. Germline V gives CDR1 SEHNR, CDR2 FQNEAQ (reference sequence). The CDR3 nucleotides read TGTGCCAGCAGCCTCTACAGGGGACTGTTCCCTGGTAATGAGCAGTTCTTC. Translation: CASSLYRGLFPGNEQFF.

The chain combines TRBV7-2 with TRBJ2-5; the match to TRBD2 covers 7 bases. Unmatched junction bases numbered 8, after V lost 1 base and J lost 3 bases. The CDR3 runs to 16 residues. From germline, CDR1 is SGHTA and CDR2 FQGNSA. The CDR3 DNA reads TGTGCCAGCAGCTTAGGAATTGCGAGCGGGGAAGAGACCCAGTACTTC. It yields the protein CASSLGIASGEETQYF.

The gene calls are TRBV7-3 and TRBJ1-5; 7 bases match TRBD1. The germline V gene has CDR1 SGHTA and CDR2 FQGTGA. The CDR3 is 13 amino acids. V was clipped by 5 bases and J by 5 bases; unmatched bases: 3. CDR3: CASSQDRDQPQHF. The CDR3 DNA reads as TGTGCCAGCAGCCAAGACAGGGATCAGCCCCAGCATTTT.

The chain joins TRBV27 to TRBJ1-2; 8 nucleotides align to TRBD1. V shed 4 bases and J 4 bases; nucleotides not matched to a gene: 8. CDR3 length: 15 residues. Germline values: CDR1 MNHEY, CDR2 SMNVEV (reference sequence). CDR3 nucleotide sequence: TGTGCCAGCAGTTCTCCCCCGACAGGGGTCTATGGCTACACCTTC. This translates into CASSSPPTGVYGYTF.

The chain joins TRBV6-5 to TRBJ2-7; D may be TRBD1 or TRBD2 (5 bases each). Looked up from germline, CDR1 is MNHEY and CDR2 is SVGAGI. Trimming pared 2 bases from V and 2 bases from J, leaving 10 bases between. The CDR3 spans 14 residues. The CDR3 DNA follows: TGTGCCAGCAGTTACCGGCAGGGACCCTACGAGCAGTACTTC. Amino acid sequence: CASSYRQGPYEQYF.

V is TRBV4-3 and J is TRBJ1-4; 9 bases align to TRBD1. There are 16 residues in the CDR3. With V trimmed by 4 bases and J by 6 bases, 9 bases remained unmatched. Germline-derived CDR1 and CDR2 are LGHNA and YSLEER. For the CDR3, the DNA is TGCGCCAGCAGCCGAGAAACCGGGACAGGGCATGAAAAACTGTTTTTT. This translates into CASSRETGTGHEKLFF.

The V call is TRBV5-4, the J call TRBJ2-7; D gene uncertain. The germline gives CDR1 SGHNT, CDR2 YYREEE (reference sequence). The V gene lost 4 bases and the J gene lost 3 bases, with 11 bases spanning the gap. The CDR3 length is 13 residues. Here the CDR3 reads CASSRNSNYEQYF. CDR3 nucleotide sequence: TGTGCCAGCAGCCGAAATTCTAACTACGAGCAGTACTTC.

The chain has TRBV10-3 and TRBJ2-7; no clear D. Trimming took off 4 bases at V and 7 bases at J, with 17 bases between the two ends. Per germline, CDR1 ENHRY and CDR2 SYGVKD. The CDR3 length is 14 residues. CDR3 nucleotide sequence: TGTGCCATCAGTGGTTCGGGCCCGTCTCTTGAGCAGTACTTC. Protein product: CAISGSGPSLEQYF.

The chain couples TRBV6-1 to TRBJ1-1; 7 bases are a match to TRBD1. The CDR3 sequence is 14 residues long. Looked up from germline, CDR1 is MNHNS and CDR2 is SASEGT. V lost 4 bases and J lost 0; bases outside the gene matches: 2. CDR3 loop: CASSVGQMNTEAFF. The CDR3 DNA is TGTGCCAGCAGTGTGGGACAGATGAACACTGAAGCTTTCTTT.

This chain connects TRBV4-1 to TRBJ2-1, with 11 positions matching TRBD2. The CDR3 is made up of 15 amino acids. Germline V gene data show CDR1 as MGHRA and CDR2 as YSYEKL. V was pared by 5 bases and J by 4 bases, with 4 bases of the junction left unmatched. CDR3 DNA: TGCGCCAGCAGCAAACTAGCGGGAGATTACAATGAGCAGTTCTTC. Its protein is CASSKLAGDYNEQFF.